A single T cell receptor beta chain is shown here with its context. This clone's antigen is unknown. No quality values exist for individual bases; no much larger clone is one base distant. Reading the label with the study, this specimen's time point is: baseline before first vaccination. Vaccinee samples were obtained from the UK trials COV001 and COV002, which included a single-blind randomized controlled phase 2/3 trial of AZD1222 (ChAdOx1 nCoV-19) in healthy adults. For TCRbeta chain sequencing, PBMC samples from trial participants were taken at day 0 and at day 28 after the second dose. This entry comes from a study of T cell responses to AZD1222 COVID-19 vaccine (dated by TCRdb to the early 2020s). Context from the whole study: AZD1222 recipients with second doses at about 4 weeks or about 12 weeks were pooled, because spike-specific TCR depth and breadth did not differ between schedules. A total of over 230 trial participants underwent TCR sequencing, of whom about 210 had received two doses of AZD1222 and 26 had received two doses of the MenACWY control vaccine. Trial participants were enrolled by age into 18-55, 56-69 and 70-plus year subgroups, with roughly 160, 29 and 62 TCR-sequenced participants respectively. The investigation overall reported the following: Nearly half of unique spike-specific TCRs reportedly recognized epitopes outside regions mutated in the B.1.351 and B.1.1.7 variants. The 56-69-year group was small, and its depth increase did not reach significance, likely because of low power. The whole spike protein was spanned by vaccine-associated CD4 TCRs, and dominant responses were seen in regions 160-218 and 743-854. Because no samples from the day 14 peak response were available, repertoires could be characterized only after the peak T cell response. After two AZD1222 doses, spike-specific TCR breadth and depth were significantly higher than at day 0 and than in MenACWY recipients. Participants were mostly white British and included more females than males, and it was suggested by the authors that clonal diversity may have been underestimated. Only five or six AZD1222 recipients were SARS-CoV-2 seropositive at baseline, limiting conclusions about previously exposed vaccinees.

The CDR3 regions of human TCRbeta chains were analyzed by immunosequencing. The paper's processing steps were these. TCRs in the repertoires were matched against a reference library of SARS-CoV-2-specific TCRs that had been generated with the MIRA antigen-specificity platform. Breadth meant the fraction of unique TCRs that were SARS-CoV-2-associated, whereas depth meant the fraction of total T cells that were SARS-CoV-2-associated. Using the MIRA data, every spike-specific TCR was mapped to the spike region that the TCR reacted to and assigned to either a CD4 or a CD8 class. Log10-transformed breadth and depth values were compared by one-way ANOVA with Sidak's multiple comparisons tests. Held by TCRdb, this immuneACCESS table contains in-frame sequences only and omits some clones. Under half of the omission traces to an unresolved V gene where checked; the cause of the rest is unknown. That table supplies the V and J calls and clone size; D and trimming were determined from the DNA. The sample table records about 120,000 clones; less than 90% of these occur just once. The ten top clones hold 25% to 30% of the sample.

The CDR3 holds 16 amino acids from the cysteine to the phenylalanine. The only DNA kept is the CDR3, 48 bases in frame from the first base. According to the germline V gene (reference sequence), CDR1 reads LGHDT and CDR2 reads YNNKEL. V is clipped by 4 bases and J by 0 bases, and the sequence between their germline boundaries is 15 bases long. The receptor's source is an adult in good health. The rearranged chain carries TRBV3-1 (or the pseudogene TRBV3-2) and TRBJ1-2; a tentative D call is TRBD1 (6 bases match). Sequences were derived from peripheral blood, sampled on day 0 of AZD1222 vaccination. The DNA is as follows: TGTGCCAGCAGCCCGGACCAGACAGGTACTAACTATGGCTACACCTTC. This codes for CASSPDQTGTNYGYTF.